The table lists the clone carrying this TCR beta chain with many counts. In germline, CDR1 is SGHTA, CDR2 FQGNSA. V trimming: 5 bases; J trimming: 4 bases; junction bases outside the gene matches: 6. CDR3 length: 14 amino acids. The data originate from a study of T cells after yellow fever vaccination. The study made its TCR cDNA through 5'RACE template switching. That step introduced a universal primer site along with UMIs. TCRdb reprocessed the 5' RACE reads with MiXCR, giving one entry per CDR3 protein. The table shows some 240,000 distinct CDR3 sequences, with around 5.3% occurring only once. The specimen was CD4+ T cells sorted from PBMCs, collected on the day of the yellow fever booster vaccination. The TCR sequence derives from a man in his late teens or twenties who received the YFV17D yellow fever vaccine. The chain is built from TRBV7-2 and TRBJ1-2; the match to TRBD1 covers 8 bases. DNA of the CDR3: TGTGCCAGCAGCCGAGGGGGACAGGCCTATGGCTACACCTTC. It translates to CASSRGGQAYGYTF.